Listed here is a single T cell receptor beta chain. Its antigen target is currently unknown. A commercial ELISA kit detecting HCMV-specific IgG in serum was used to determine HCMV serostatus. Ficoll density gradient centrifugation was used to isolate peripheral blood mononuclear cells from blood. The instrument given in TCRdb is Illumina HiSeq 2000. 5'RACE template switching, by which a universal primer site and unique molecular identifiers were added, was used to make TCR beta cDNA libraries. Priming for cDNA synthesis came from the TCR beta constant segment, and two successive PCR amplification steps followed. In the authors' own workflow: Reads were demultiplexed and grouped by UMI with MIGEC, and clonotypes were assembled and quantified with MiTCR. To exclude erroneous sequences, any TCR cDNA sequence not supported by at least two reads was discarded. The tcR package was used for downstream repertoire analysis, with clonotypes matched between fractions based on CDR3 nucleotide sequence plus V segment. VDJmatch was used to annotate antigen specificity against VDJdb, with one amino acid substitution in CDR3 permitted. TCRdb reprocessed the sequencing reads and holds a single record per CDR3 protein sequence, with no DNA. The V and J calls and clone size are TCRdb's, not the authors'. The sample's table lists a count of 350,000 to 450,000 distinct CDR3 sequences. In total, the top ten clones hold 4% to 6.5% of the sample.

The data derive from a study of T cells expressing NK-cell markers (dated by TCRdb to 2018 to 2020). Study-wide context: About 8 donors provided sorted CD3+CD56+NKG2C+, CD3+CD56+NKG2C- and CD3+CD56-NKG2C+ T-cell subsets, whose TCR beta-chain repertoires were profiled. Among the eight sequenced donors, seven were HCMV-seropositive and one was HCMV-seronegative. All eight donors whose samples were sequenced were randomly selected healthy volunteers, three of them men and five women. Libraries were sequenced as 2 x 150 bp reads on Illumina HiSeq 2000/2500, MiSeq or NextSeq. The study at large found these results: Whether the expanded NKG2C-expressing T cell clones were specific for HCMV antigens remained unclear. For roughly six donors, the dominant CD3+CD56+NKG2C+ clonotypes were among the top 10 CD8+ clonotypes and accounted for about 1.0-7.5% of CD8+ T cells. Those dominant clonotypes were again the most abundant among CD3+CD56-NKG2C+ cells in a handful of donors, at roughly 28.3-60.1%.

The CDR3 measures 14 amino acids from cysteine to phenylalanine. The coding DNA is unavailable. Sequenced input: blood T cells: a sorted CD56 or NKG2C T cell subset, CD4+ or CD8+ T cells, or bulk PBMC T cells (not recorded which). This chain is built from TRBV12-3 or TRBV12-4 and TRBJ1-2. The origin of this receptor is a man aged 18-75 years in good health. The encoded CDR3 is CASSLVRPTASYTF.